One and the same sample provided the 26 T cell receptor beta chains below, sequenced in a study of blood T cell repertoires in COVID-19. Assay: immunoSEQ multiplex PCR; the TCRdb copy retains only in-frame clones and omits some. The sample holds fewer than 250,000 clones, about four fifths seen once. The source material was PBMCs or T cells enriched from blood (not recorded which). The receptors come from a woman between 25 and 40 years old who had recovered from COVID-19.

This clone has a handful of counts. CDR3 loop: CASSPGWNEQYF. The CDR3 nucleotides are TGTGCCAGCAGCCCAGGATGGAACGAGCAGTACTTC. The J gene is TRBJ2-7, the V gene TRBV7-2; D not resolved. V lost 5 bases, J lost 5 bases, and 10 bases lay in between. Germline CDR1 SGHTA, CDR2 FQGNSA. The CDR3 contains 12 residues.

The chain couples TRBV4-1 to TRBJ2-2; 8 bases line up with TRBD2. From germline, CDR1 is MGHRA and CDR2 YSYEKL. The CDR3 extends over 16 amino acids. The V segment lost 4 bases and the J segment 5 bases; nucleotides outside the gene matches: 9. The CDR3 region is CASSPIAGMGTGELFF. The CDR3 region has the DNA TGCGCCAGCAGCCCTATAGCGGGAATGGGGACCGGGGAGCTGTTTTTT.

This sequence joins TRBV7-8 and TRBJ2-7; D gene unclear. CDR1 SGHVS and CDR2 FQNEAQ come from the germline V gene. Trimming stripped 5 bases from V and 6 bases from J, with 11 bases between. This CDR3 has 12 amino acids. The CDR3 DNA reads TGTGCCAGCAGCGCCGTGCGAGTCGAGCAGTACTTC. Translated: CASSAVRVEQYF.

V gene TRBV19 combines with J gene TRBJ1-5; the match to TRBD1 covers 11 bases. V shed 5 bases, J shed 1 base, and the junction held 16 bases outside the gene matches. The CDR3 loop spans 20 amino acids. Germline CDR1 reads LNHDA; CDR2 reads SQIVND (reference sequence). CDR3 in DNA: TGTGCCAGTAGTGCCCGGACAGGGGGCGTCGATAGTTCAAGCAATCAGCCCCAGCATTTT. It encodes CASSARTGGVDSSSNQPQHF.

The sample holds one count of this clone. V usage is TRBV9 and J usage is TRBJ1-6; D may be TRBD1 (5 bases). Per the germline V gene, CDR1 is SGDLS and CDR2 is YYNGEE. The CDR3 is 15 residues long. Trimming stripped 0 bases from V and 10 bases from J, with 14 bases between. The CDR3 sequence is CASSVGADRGSPLHF. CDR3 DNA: TGTGCCAGCAGCGTAGGCGCGGACCGGGGGTCACCCCTCCACTTT. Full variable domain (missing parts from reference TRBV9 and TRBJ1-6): DSGVTQTPKHLITATGQRVTLRCSPRSGDLSVYWYQQSLDQGLQFLIQYYNGEERAKGNILERFSAQQFPDLHSELNLSSLELGDSALYFCASSVGADRGSPLHFGNGTRLTVT.

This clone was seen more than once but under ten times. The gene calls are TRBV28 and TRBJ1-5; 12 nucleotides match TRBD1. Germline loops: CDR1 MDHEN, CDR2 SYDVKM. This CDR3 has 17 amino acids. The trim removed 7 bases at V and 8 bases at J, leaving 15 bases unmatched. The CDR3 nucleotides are TGTGCCAGCATCTTCGAGGGGGGACAGGGGGCTTTGAAGCCCCAGCATTTT. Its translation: CASIFEGGQGALKPQHF.

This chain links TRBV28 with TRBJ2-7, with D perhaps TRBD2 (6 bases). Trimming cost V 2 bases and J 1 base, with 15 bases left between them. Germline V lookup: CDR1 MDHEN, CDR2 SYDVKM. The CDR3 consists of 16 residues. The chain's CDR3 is CASSLPKRAGSYEQYF. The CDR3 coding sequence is TGTGCCAGCAGTTTACCAAAGCGGGCGGGTTCCTACGAGCAGTACTTC.

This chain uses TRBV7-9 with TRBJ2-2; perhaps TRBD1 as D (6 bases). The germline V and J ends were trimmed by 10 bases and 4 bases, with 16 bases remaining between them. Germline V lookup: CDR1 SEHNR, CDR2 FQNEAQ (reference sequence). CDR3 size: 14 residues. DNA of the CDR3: TGTGCCACCTCGACAGGACAAACCACCGGGGAGCTGTTTTTT. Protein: CATSTGQTTGELFF.

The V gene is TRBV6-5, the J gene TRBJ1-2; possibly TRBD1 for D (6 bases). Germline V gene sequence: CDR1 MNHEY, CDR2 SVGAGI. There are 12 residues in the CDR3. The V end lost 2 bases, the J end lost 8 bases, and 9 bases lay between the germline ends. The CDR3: CASSYEGVGYTF. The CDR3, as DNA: TGTGCCAGCAGTTACGAGGGGGTCGGCTACACCTTC.

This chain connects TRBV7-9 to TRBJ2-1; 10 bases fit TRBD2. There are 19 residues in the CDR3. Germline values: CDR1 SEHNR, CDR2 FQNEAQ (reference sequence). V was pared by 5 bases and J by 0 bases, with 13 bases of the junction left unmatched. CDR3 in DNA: TGTGCCAGCAGCCCTTCGGTCAGGGCTAGCGGGAGCTCCTACAATGAGCAGTTCTTC. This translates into CASSPSVRASGSSYNEQFF. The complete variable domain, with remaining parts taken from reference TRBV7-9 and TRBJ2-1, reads DTGVSQNPRHKITKRGQNVTFRCDPISEHNRLYWYRQTLGQGPEFLTYFQNEAQLEKSRLLSDRFSAERPKGSFSTLEIQRTEQGDSAMYLCASSPSVRASGSSYNEQFFGPGTRLTVL.

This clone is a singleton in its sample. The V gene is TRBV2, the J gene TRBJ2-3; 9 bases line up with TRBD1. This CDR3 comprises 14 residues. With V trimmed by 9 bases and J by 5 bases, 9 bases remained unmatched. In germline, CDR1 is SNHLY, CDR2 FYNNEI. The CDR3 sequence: CARTPGQGKDTQYF. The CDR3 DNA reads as TGTGCCAGGACCCCGGGACAGGGAAAAGATACGCAGTATTTT.

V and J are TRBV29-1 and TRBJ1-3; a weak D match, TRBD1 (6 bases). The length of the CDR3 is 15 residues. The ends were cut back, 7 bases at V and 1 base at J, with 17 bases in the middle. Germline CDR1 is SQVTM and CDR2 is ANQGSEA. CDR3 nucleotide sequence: TGCAGCGCCCTCGGTTGGGGGACATCTGGAAACACCATATATTTT. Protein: CSALGWGTSGNTIYF.

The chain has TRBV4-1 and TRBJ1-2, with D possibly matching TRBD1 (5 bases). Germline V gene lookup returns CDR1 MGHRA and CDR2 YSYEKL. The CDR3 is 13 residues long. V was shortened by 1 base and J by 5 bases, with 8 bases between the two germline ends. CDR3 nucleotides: TGCGCCAGCAGCCAAGCGGGGGAGTATGGCTACACCTTC. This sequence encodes CASSQAGEYGYTF.

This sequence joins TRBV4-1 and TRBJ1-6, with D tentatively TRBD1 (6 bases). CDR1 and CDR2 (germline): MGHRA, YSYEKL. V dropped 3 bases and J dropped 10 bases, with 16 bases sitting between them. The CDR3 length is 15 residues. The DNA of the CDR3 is TGCGCCAGCAGCCAGCCTCGACAGGCACGGTCACCCCTCCACTTT. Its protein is CASSQPRQARSPLHF.

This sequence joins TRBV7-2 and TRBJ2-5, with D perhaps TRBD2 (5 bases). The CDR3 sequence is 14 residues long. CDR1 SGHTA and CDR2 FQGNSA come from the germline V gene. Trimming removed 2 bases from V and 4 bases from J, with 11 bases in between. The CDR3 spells CASSLPAEGETQYF. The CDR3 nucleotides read TGTGCCAGCAGCTTACCCGCAGAGGGAGAGACCCAGTACTTC.

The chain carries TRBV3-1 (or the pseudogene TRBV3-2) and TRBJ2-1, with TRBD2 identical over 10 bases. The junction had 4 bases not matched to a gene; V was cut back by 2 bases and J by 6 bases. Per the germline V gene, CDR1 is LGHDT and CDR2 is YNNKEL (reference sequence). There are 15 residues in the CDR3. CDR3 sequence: CASSQIAGGLNEQFF. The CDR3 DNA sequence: TGTGCCAGCAGCCAAATAGCGGGGGGCCTCAATGAGCAGTTCTTC.

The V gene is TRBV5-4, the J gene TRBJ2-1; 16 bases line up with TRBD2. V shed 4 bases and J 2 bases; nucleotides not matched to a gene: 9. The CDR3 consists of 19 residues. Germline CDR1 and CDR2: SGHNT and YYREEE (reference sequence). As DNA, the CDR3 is TGTGCCAGCAGCCAGGGACTAGCGGGGGGGGGTACAACCTACAATGAGCAGTTCTTC. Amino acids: CASSQGLAGGGTTYNEQFF.

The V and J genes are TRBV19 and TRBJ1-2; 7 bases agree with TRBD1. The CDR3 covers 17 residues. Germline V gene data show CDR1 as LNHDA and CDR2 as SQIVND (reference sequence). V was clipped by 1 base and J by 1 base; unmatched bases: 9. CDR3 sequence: CASSIAVTGIGNYGYTF. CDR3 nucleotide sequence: TGTGCCAGTAGTATAGCCGTGACAGGGATAGGTAACTATGGCTACACCTTC. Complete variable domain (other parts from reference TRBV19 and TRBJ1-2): DGGITQSPKYLFRKEGQNVTLSCEQNLNHDAMYWYRQDPGQGLRLIYYSQIVNDFQKGDIAEGYSVSREKKESFPLTVTSAQKNPTAFYLCASSIAVTGIGNYGYTFGSGTRLTVV.

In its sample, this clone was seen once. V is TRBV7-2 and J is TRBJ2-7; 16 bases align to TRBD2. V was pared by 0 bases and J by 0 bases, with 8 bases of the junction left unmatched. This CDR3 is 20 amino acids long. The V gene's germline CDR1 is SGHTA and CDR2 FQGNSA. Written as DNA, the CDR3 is TGTGCCAGCAGCTTAGCCCACCCGGGACTAGCGGGGGGGCCCTCCTACGAGCAGTACGTC. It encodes CASSLAHPGLAGGPSYEQYV.

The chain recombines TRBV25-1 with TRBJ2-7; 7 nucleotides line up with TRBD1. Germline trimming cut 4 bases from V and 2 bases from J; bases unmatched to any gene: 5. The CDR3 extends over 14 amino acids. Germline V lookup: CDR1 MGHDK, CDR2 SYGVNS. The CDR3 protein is CASSGGQATYEQYV. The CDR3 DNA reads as TGTGCCAGCAGTGGTGGACAGGCAACCTACGAGCAGTACGTC.

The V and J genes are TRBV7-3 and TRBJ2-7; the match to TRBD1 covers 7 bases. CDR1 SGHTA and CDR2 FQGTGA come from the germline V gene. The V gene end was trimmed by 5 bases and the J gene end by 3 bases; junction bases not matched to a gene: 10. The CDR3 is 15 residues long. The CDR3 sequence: CASSPRDSLIYEQYF. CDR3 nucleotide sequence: TGTGCCAGCAGCCCCAGGGACAGCCTAATCTACGAGCAGTACTTC.

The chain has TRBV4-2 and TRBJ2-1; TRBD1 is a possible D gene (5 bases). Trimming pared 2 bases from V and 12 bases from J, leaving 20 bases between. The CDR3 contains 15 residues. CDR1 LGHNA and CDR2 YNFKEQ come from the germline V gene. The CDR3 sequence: CASSQQDTSFTLQFF. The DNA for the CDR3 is TGTGCCAGCAGCCAACAGGACACCTCATTTACGTTGCAGTTCTTC.

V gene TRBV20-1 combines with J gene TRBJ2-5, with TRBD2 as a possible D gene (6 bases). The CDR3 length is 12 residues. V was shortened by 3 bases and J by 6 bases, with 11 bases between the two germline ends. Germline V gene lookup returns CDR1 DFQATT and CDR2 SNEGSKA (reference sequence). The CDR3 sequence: CSASLSGKTQYF. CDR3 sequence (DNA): TGCAGTGCTAGTCTTAGCGGCAAGACCCAGTACTTC.

CDR3 in DNA: TGTGCCAGTAGTGGGGAGACTAGCGGGAGGGGCAATGAGCAGTTCTTC. It yields the protein CASSGETSGRGNEQFF. The genes are TRBV19 and TRBJ2-1, with TRBD2 identical over 14 bases. The CDR3 length is 16 residues. The junction had 6 bases not matched to a gene; V was cut back by 5 bases and J by 6 bases. Per germline, CDR1 LNHDA and CDR2 SQIVND (reference sequence).

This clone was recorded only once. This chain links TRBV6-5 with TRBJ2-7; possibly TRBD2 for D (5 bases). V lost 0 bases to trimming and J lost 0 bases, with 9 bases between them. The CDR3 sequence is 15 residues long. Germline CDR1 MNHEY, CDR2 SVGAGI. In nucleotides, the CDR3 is TGTGCCAGCAGTTACTCCAGCGGAACCTCCTACGAGCAGTACTTC. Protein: CASSYSSGTSYEQYF.

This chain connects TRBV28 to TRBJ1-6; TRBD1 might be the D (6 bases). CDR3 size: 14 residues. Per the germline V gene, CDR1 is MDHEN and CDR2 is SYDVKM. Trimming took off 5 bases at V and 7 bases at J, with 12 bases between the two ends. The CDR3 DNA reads TGTGCCAGCAGTAATGGGGGCCAAAATTCACCCCTCCACTTT. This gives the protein CASSNGGQNSPLHF.